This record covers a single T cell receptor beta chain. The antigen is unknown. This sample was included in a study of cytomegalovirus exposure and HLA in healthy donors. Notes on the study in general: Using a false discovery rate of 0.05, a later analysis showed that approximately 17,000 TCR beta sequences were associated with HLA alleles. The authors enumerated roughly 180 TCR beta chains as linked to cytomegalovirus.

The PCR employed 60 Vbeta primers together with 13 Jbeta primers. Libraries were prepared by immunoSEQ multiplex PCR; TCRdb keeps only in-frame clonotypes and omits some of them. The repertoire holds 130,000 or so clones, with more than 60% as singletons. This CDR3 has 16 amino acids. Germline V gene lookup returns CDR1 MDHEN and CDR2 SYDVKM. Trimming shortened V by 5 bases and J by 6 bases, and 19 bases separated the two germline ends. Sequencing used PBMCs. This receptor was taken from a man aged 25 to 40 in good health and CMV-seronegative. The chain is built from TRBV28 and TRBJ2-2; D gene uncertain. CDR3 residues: CASSPPLVSVAGELFF. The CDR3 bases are TGTGCCAGCAGTCCCCCCCTAGTTTCCGTTGCCGGGGAGCTGTTTTTT.